This T cell receptor (beta chain) was captured in a study of CD8+ T cells in alopecia areata. Study details: It was oral tofacitinib, at 5 to 10 mg twice daily, that treated patients received. Notes on the study in general: Scalp and blood retained many expanded lesional clones during tofacitinib.

Treatment: oral pan-JAK inhibitor, 5-10 mg twice daily. As part of sample collection, lesional scalp punch biopsies and peripheral blood were taken from alopecia areata patients. Both CD4+ and CD8+ T cells were separated by sorting PBMCs. Isolated RNA was reverse transcribed into cDNA used as the sequencing template. TCRdb's table, derived via immunoSEQ multiplex PCR, lists solely in-frame clones and lacks some. The sample consists of 100,000 to 130,000 clones, about four fifths of them appearing once. Concerning this clone: Its antigen remains unidentified.

Germline CDR1 LNHNV, CDR2 YYDKDF (reference sequence). V lost 2 bases and J lost 3, with 14 bases in between. This CDR3 is 16 amino acids long. This material consisted of CD8+ T cells sorted from blood, taken at week 24, from a patient treated with tofacitinib. The receptor was isolated from a human donor with alopecia areata. The V call is TRBV15, the J call TRBJ2-1; perhaps TRBD2 as D (7 bases). As DNA, the CDR3 is TGTGCCACCAGCAGACCCGGGGGGCAGGGCTACAATGAGCAGTTCTTC. Translation gives CATSRPGGQGYNEQFF.